One sample yielded the 18 T cell receptor beta chains listed below, sequenced in a study of control samples from healthy donors and cancer patients. The method was immunoSEQ multiplex PCR; TCRdb's version includes in-frame clones alone and lacks a portion of them. The sample shows under 80,000 clones, around 95% of them seen only once. The source material was blood. The receptors derive from a woman aged 40 to 50 in good health.

The chain is built from TRBV12-5 and TRBJ2-2; D perhaps matches TRBD2 (5 bases). Deletions cut 3 bases from V and 0 bases from J, with 11 bases between. CDR1 and CDR2 from the germline V gene are LGHNT and FRNRAP. The CDR3 length is 16 residues. The CDR3 sequence: CASGFRGFANTGELFF. For the CDR3, the DNA is TGTGCTAGTGGTTTCCGCGGGTTCGCGAACACCGGGGAGCTGTTTTTT. The full variable domain, rest sourced from reference TRBV12-5 and TRBJ2-2, is DARVTQTPRHKVTEMGQEVTMRCQPILGHNTVFWYRQTMMQGLELLAYFRNRAPLDDSGMPKDRFSAEMPDATLATLKIQPSEPRDSAVYFCASGFRGFANTGELFFGEGSRLTVL.

The chain uses TRBV5-4 and TRBJ1-1, with no clear D. Germline CDR1 is SGHNT and CDR2 is YYREEE (reference sequence). Trimming stripped 0 bases from V and 1 base from J, with 4 bases between. This CDR3 region has 13 residues. CDR3 residues: CASSLDRNTEAFF. CDR3 nucleotides: TGTGCCAGCAGCTTGGACAGGAACACTGAAGCTTTCTTT.

The rearrangement uses TRBV10-3 and TRBJ2-7; D assignment may be TRBD1 or TRBD2 (5 bases each). CDR3 length: 14 amino acids. Germline V gives CDR1 ENHRY, CDR2 SYGVKD. Trimming pared 7 bases from V and 0 bases from J, leaving 13 bases between. The CDR3 region is CAINLAGSSYEQYF. The CDR3 coding sequence is TGTGCCATCAACCTGGCAGGGAGCTCCTACGAGCAGTACTTC.

The V and J genes are TRBV6-8 and TRBJ1-5; 7 nucleotides align to TRBD1. The CDR3 spans 18 residues. CDR1 and CDR2 from the germline V gene are MNHGY and SAAAGT. The trim removed 5 bases at V and 5 bases at J, leaving 18 bases unmatched. DNA for the CDR3: TGTGCCAGCAGTAAAGAGTACCACCGGGACAGTAGACATCAGCCCCAGCATTTT. It codes for CASSKEYHRDSRHQPQHF.

The chain couples TRBV6-5 to TRBJ1-2, with 9 nucleotides matching TRBD1. The germline V gene encodes CDR1 MNHEY and CDR2 SVGAGI. The CDR3 has 15 residues. Trimming cost V 6 bases and J 6 bases; bases outside gene matches: 11. CDR3 nucleotide sequence: TGTGCCAGCAGCAACCCGGGGACAGGGAGTCATGGCTACACCTTC. It codes for CASSNPGTGSHGYTF.

The CDR3 region is CASSSEGGGMSTDTQYF. The CDR3 bases are TGTGCCAGTAGTAGCGAAGGGGGCGGGATGAGCACAGATACGCAGTATTTT. The chain employs TRBV19 and TRBJ2-3; possible D gene TRBD1, 7 bases. The V end was cut by 4 bases, the J end by 0 bases, with 17 bases between. Germline V gene sequence: CDR1 LNHDA, CDR2 SQIVND (reference sequence). CDR3 size: 17 residues.

The chain combines TRBV28 with TRBJ1-4; perhaps TRBD1 as D (5 bases). The germline gives CDR1 MDHEN, CDR2 SYDVKM. V lost 4 bases to trimming and J lost 13 bases, with 28 bases between them. The CDR3 has 17 residues. The CDR3 protein is CASSSPVGGAHLRALFF. The CDR3 DNA sequence: TGTGCCAGCAGTTCCCCTGTGGGGGGTGCCCACCTCCGGGCACTGTTTTTT.

V and J are TRBV4-3 and TRBJ1-1, with D tentatively TRBD1 (5 bases). The length of the CDR3 is 15 residues. V lost 0 bases and J 1 base, leaving 9 bases between the germline ends. Germline-derived CDR1 and CDR2 are LGHNA and YSLEER. The CDR3, as DNA: TGCGCCAGCAGCCAAGATGTACAGGAGAACACTGAAGCTTTCTTT. It specifies CASSQDVQENTEAFF.

The rearrangement links TRBV6-5 to TRBJ1-2, with TRBD1 matching over 8 bases. V gave up 7 bases and J gave up 6 bases; unmatched junction bases: 13. This CDR3 region has 15 residues. Germline CDR1 MNHEY, CDR2 SVGAGI. CDR3 in amino acids: CASTRRGRMAHGYTF. As DNA, the CDR3 is TGTGCCAGCACTCGCAGGGGGCGAATGGCGCATGGCTACACCTTC.

The chain combines TRBV15 with TRBJ2-3; 11 bases align to TRBD2. With 10 bases clipped from V and 2 bases from J, the junction kept 5 bases outside the gene matches. Germline CDR1 LNHNV, CDR2 YYDKDF (reference sequence). This CDR3 comprises 14 residues. This CDR3 is CAIASGGLTDTQYF. The DNA of the CDR3 is TGTGCCATTGCTAGCGGGGGGCTCACAGATACGCAGTATTTT.

V is TRBV19 and J is TRBJ2-3, with D possibly TRBD2 on 7 matching bases. CDR3 length equals 14 residues. Germline assignment: CDR1 LNHDA and CDR2 SQIVND (reference sequence). V was pared by 6 bases and J by 4 bases, with 14 bases between. CDR3 region: CASSRGAGADTQYF. In nucleotides, the CDR3 is TGTGCCAGTAGCCGGGGGGCCGGGGCAGATACGCAGTATTTT.

In DNA form, the CDR3 reads TGTGCCAGAAGCTGGGGACAGGGGGATCAGCCCCAGCATTTT. Protein product: CARSWGQGDQPQHF. The chain links TRBV5-3 to TRBJ1-5; 11 bases match TRBD1. TRBV5-3 is an ORF for which the function is uncertain. The CDR3 is 14 residues long. J gave up 5 bases and V 3 bases, and 1 base lay outside the gene matches.

V is TRBV6-2 or TRBV6-3 and J is TRBJ1-1, with TRBD1 matching over 7 bases. The CDR3 sequence is 16 residues long. Germline CDR1 MNHEY, CDR2 SVGEGT. The junction had 5 bases not matched to a gene; V was cut back by 1 base and J by 0 bases. For the CDR3, the DNA is TGTGCCAGCAGTTACTACCAGGGACAGCTGAACACTGAAGCTTTCTTT. It codes for CASSYYQGQLNTEAFF.

This clone was seen a few times. One junction end disagrees with the germline gene, perhaps due to a read error. The V gene is TRBV5-4, the J gene TRBJ1-6, with 7 bases aligning to TRBD1. The germline V gene encodes CDR1 SGHNT and CDR2 YYREEE (reference sequence). The CDR3 totals 15 residues. The chain's CDR3 is CASSWATGHNSPLHF. CDR3 coding DNA: TGTGCCAGCAGCTGGGCGACAGGGCATAATTCGCCCCTCCACTTT.

The chain is built from TRBV5-1 and TRBJ1-4, with TRBD1 matching over 11 bases. The J segment lost 12 bases and the V segment lost 2 bases, leaving 6 bases of the junction unmatched. This CDR3 has 14 residues. Germline CDR1 SGHRS, CDR2 YFSETQ. CDR3 bases: TGCGCCAGCAGCTTCGGGACAGGGGGATCGGAACTGTTTTTT. Protein product: CASSFGTGGSELFF. The full variable domain, in which reference TRBV5-1 and TRBJ1-4 provide the parts outside the CDR3, is KAGVTQTPRYLIKTRGQQVTLSCSPISGHRSVSWYQQTPGQGLQFLFEYFSETQRNKGNFPGRFSGRQFSNSRSEMNVSTLELGDSALYLCASSFGTGGSELFFGSGTQLSVL.

Note on this clone: A read error may account for a junction end that differs from germline. The CDR3 is CAGSPRAGQFF. The CDR3 DNA reads as TGTGCCGGCTCACCCAGAGCGGGGCAGTTCTTC. V is TRBV18 and J is TRBJ2-1; perhaps TRBD2 as D (6 bases). This CDR3 has 11 residues. Germline values: CDR1 KGHSH, CDR2 LQKENI.

V is TRBV27 and J is TRBJ1-6; 7 nucleotides match TRBD1. The CDR3 sequence is 14 residues long. The V and J ends lost 7 bases and 7 bases, in that order; junction bases with no gene match: 7. Germline V gene sequence: CDR1 MNHEY, CDR2 SMNVEV (reference sequence). CDR3 nucleotides: TGTGCCAGCAAAAGACAGGGTAGAAATTCACCCCTCCACTTT. This codes for CASKRQGRNSPLHF.

This clone was seen just once. The genes are TRBV11-2 and TRBJ1-1; no firm D call. V lost 3 bases and J 0 bases, leaving 11 bases between the germline ends. The CDR3 totals 15 residues. CDR1 is SGHAT and CDR2 is FQNNGV in the germline V gene. CDR3 nucleotide sequence: TGTGCCAGCAGCTTGGTCAGCCTCATGAACACTGAAGCTTTCTTT. Translating it yields CASSLVSLMNTEAFF.